The 22 T cell receptor beta chains below come from one sample, sequenced in a study of T cell repertoires in cytomegalovirus infection. These receptors have no known antigen. In TCRdb, the reads were re-called with MiXCR into one record per CDR3 protein. The table has about a million distinct CDR3 sequences, approximately 31% seen once. Source: cultured CD8+ T cells from PBMCs, taken from culture after CMV antigen stimulation. The origin of the receptors is a human donor in good health (CMV status not recorded). Some clones in this sample may be carry-over from other donors' samples.

The V call is TRBV12-3 or TRBV12-4, the J call TRBJ1-2; tentative D call: TRBD1 (6 bases). The ends were cut back, 7 bases at V and 4 bases at J, with 13 bases in the middle. CDR3 length: 13 amino acids. The CDR3 reads CASTEGGGYGYTF. CDR3 sequence (DNA): TGTGCCAGCACTGAGGGGGGCGGCTATGGCTACACCTTC.

The gene calls are TRBV2 and TRBJ2-7; perhaps TRBD1 as D (6 bases). V lost 6 bases to trimming and J lost 5 bases, with 11 bases between them. CDR3 size: 12 residues. Germline V CDR1 and CDR2: SNHLY, FYNNEI. CDR3 residues: CASSYNRDEQYV. CDR3 nucleotide sequence: TGTGCCAGCAGCTACAACAGGGACGAGCAGTACGTC.

This chain joins TRBV7-6 and TRBJ1-1, with D uncertain. V was trimmed by 2 bases and J by 0 bases, leaving 7 bases between them. The germline V gene encodes CDR1 SGHVS and CDR2 FNYEAQ. The CDR3 runs to 14 residues. The CDR3, as DNA: TGTGCCAGCAGCTTAAATGGGGTGAACACTGAAGCTTTCTTT. It translates to CASSLNGVNTEAFF.

This clonotype came up many times. The gene calls are TRBV7-2 and TRBJ2-2, with 12 bases matching TRBD2. This CDR3 contains 15 residues. J was trimmed by 6 bases and V by 3 bases; bases with no gene match: 2. CDR1 is SGHTA, CDR2 FQGNSA, per germline. The CDR3: CASSFSSGGAGELFF. In nucleotides, the CDR3 is TGTGCCAGCAGCTTCTCTAGCGGGGGGGCCGGGGAGCTGTTTTTT. Drawing the rest from reference TRBV7-2 and TRBJ2-2, the complete variable domain is GAGVSQSPSNKVTEKGKDVELRCDPISGHTALYWYRQSLGQGLEFLIYFQGNSAPDKSGLPSDRFSAERTGGSVSTLTIQRTQQEDSAVYLCASSFSSGGAGELFFGEGSRLTVL.

The rearrangement joins TRBV3-1 to TRBJ2-3; no firm D call. The CDR3 totals 16 residues. Germline V gene data show CDR1 as LGHDT and CDR2 as YNNKEL (reference sequence). Trimming removed 1 base from V and 0 bases from J, with 11 bases in between. CDR3 protein: CASSQVQLPSTDTQYF. CDR3 in DNA: TGTGCCAGCAGCCAAGTCCAGCTCCCTAGCACAGATACGCAGTATTTT.

The rearrangement links TRBV12-3 or TRBV12-4 to TRBJ2-7; D might be TRBD1 (5 bases). The CDR3 has 15 amino acids. V gave up 3 bases and J gave up 2 bases, with 14 bases separating them. The CDR3 DNA reads as TGTGCCAGCAGTTTCATTACAGGATTCGCCTACGAGCAGTACTTC. It codes for CASSFITGFAYEQYF.

The chain uses TRBV24-1 and TRBJ1-1; D might be TRBD1 (5 bases). The germline V gene encodes CDR1 KGHDR and CDR2 SFDVKD. This CDR3 spans 15 amino acids. V lost 12 bases to trimming and J lost 4 bases, with 23 bases between them. The CDR3, as DNA: TGTGCCCTCTTTACCTTGGGGGGTAATGGCACTGAAGCTTTCTTT. Encoded protein: CALFTLGGNGTEAFF.

The V gene is TRBV4-1, the J gene TRBJ2-1, with D unclear. With 4 bases removed from V and 9 bases from J, the gap between germline ends came to 13 bases. The CDR3 covers 13 residues. In germline, CDR1 is MGHRA, CDR2 YSYEKL. This chain's CDR3 is CASSLQEATEQFF. The DNA for the CDR3 is TGCGCCAGCAGCCTCCAGGAAGCTACTGAGCAGTTCTTC.

In regard to this clonotype: Lacking the conserved final phenylalanine or tryptophan, this CDR3 likely reflects a read error. The chain carries TRBV7-6 and TRBJ1-1; weak D call: TRBD1 (5 bases). This CDR3 is 14 amino acids long. Germline V gives CDR1 SGHVS, CDR2 FNYEAQ. The ends were cut back, 3 bases at V and 5 bases at J, with 13 bases in the middle. The CDR3 DNA reads as TGTGCCAGCAGCTTTGGGGGAATAGGGACTGAAGCTTTCTTA. Translation gives CASSFGGIGTEAFL.

This clonotype appeared a few times. CDR3 bases: TGTGCCAGTAGTATGGCCCTGGGTTTGGGGAGGAACACTGAAGCTTTCTTT. The encoded protein is CASSMALGLGRNTEAFF. The chain combines TRBV19 with TRBJ1-1; D gene uncertain. From germline, CDR1 is LNHDA and CDR2 SQIVND (reference sequence). The length of the CDR3 is 17 residues. Trimming took off 3 bases at V and 1 base at J, with 18 bases between the two ends.

This sequence joins TRBV12-3 or TRBV12-4 and TRBJ1-1; D is unresolved. The CDR3 is made up of 14 amino acids. The V and J ends lost 2 bases and 1 base respectively, with 8 bases between them. The CDR3 DNA is TGTGCCAGCAGTTTAAGTCACCAGAACACTGAAGCTTTCTTT. This encodes CASSLSHQNTEAFF.

Only a few counts were recorded for this clonotype. The J gene is TRBJ1-4, the V gene TRBV2; D is uncertain. This CDR3 region has 13 residues. The germline CDR1 and CDR2 sequences are SNHLY and FYNNEI. V was clipped by 1 base and J by 8 bases, with 8 bases between them. The CDR3 nucleotides are TGTGCCAGCAGTGAAGGGATAGAAGAAAAACTGTTTTTT. This encodes CASSEGIEEKLFF.

This clonotype was seen a handful of times. J is TRBJ1-1 and V is TRBV5-1, with a tentative D call TRBD1 (6 bases). V was cut by 5 bases and J by 4 bases, with 18 bases left in between. CDR1 and CDR2 from the germline V gene are SGHRS and YFSETQ. The CDR3 totals 15 residues. The CDR3 loop is CASREDRGFGTEAFF. The DNA of the CDR3 is TGCGCCAGCAGGGAGGACAGAGGGTTCGGCACTGAAGCTTTCTTT.

In its sample, this clonotype was seen a few times. The J gene is TRBJ2-7, the V gene TRBV6-1; D possibly matches TRBD1 or TRBD2 (5 bases each). Germline lookup yields CDR1 MNHNS and CDR2 SASEGT. Trimming pared 2 bases from V and 2 bases from J, leaving 10 bases between. The CDR3 has 14 amino acids. CDR3 sequence: CASSERWGTYEQYF. CDR3 nucleotide sequence: TGTGCCAGCAGTGAAAGGTGGGGGACCTACGAGCAGTACTTC.

V and J are TRBV7-8 and TRBJ2-7; 8 positions agree with TRBD2. Germline V gives CDR1 SGHVS, CDR2 FQNEAQ. Losses at the gene ends were 5 bases for V and 7 bases for J; bases not matched to a gene: 13. CDR3 length: 15 residues. The CDR3 loop is CASSPGERGTSEQYV. In DNA, the CDR3 is TGTGCCAGCAGCCCCGGCGAGCGGGGGACATCGGAGCAGTACGTC.

The chain has TRBV27 and TRBJ2-7; D possibly corresponds to TRBD2 (5 bases). Per germline, CDR1 MNHEY and CDR2 SMNVEV (reference sequence). Trimming shortened V by 6 bases and J by 0 bases, and 18 bases separated the two germline ends. This CDR3 region has 16 residues. CDR3 sequence (DNA): TGTGCCAGCAGCTCCTCGGCAGCGGTGCCCTCCTACGAGCAGTACTTC. Translation gives CASSSSAAVPSYEQYF.

This clonotype was recorded many times. The CDR3 region has the DNA TGTGCCAGCAGCTTCCCGGGACAGGGGCGAAACACCATATATTTT. It encodes CASSFPGQGRNTIYF. This sequence joins TRBV7-2 and TRBJ1-3; 10 bases match TRBD1. Looked up from germline, CDR1 is SGHTA and CDR2 is FQGNSA. CDR3 length: 15 amino acids. After removal of 3 bases from V and 5 bases from J, the junction contained 4 bases not matched to a gene.

CDR3 sequence: CASSGDRGSGANVLTF. The CDR3 region has the DNA TGTGCCAGCAGCGGGGACAGGGGCTCTGGGGCCAACGTCCTGACTTTC. The chain joins TRBV7-9 to TRBJ2-6; TRBD1 matches at 10 bases. The CDR3 totals 16 residues. Germline V lookup: CDR1 SEHNR, CDR2 FQNEAQ (reference sequence). The J segment lost 0 bases and the V segment lost 5 bases, leaving 1 base of the junction unmatched.

The chain combines TRBV11-1 with TRBJ1-1; 9 bases match TRBD1. V shed 3 bases, J shed 2 bases, and the junction held 4 bases outside the gene matches. This CDR3 region has 15 residues. From germline, CDR1 is SGHAT and CDR2 FQDESV (reference sequence). The CDR3 nucleotides are TGTGCCAGCAGCTTCTACAGGGGGCCTAACACTGAAGCTTTCTTT. It specifies CASSFYRGPNTEAFF.

There are many counts of this clonotype. In DNA form, the CDR3 reads TGTGCCAGCAGCGTAATCCACACAGATACGCAGTATTTT. It codes for CASSVIHTDTQYF. The chain has TRBV12-3 or TRBV12-4 and TRBJ2-3; D is unresolved. V lost 6 bases, J lost 2 bases, and 9 bases lay in between. CDR3 length equals 13 residues.

The chain recombines TRBV6-4 with TRBJ2-1; TRBD2 matches at 9 bases. The CDR3 consists of 15 residues. Germline CDR1 and CDR2: MRHNA and SNTAGT. V was clipped by 6 bases and J by 3 bases; unmatched bases: 6. The CDR3 sequence is CASSDPAGGYNEQFF. The CDR3 DNA reads as TGTGCCAGCAGCGACCCAGCGGGGGGCTACAATGAGCAGTTCTTC.

The chain couples TRBV4-1 to TRBJ2-1; 12 bases map to TRBD2. The germline CDR1 and CDR2 sequences are MGHRA and YSYEKL. The CDR3 is 17 residues long. Losses at the gene ends were 1 base for V and 5 bases for J; bases not matched to a gene: 6. The CDR3 reads CASSQGPSGGVNNEQFF. DNA for the CDR3: TGCGCCAGCAGCCAAGGCCCTAGCGGGGGGGTGAACAATGAGCAGTTCTTC.